This entry lists 18 T cell receptor beta chains sequenced from one sample in a study of CD8 T cells in Susac syndrome. Reverse transcription of about 0.5 to 1 ug RNA used random hexamers. TCRdb redid the calling of the immunoSEQ multiplex PCR reads with MiXCR, one entry per CDR3 protein. The sample contains some 60,000 distinct CDR3 sequences, more than 80% of which appear only once. The specimen was CD8+ T cells from PBMCs. These receptor sequences come from a human donor in good health.

This chain uses TRBV7-9 with TRBJ1-1, with TRBD1 matching 7 bases. This CDR3 spans 13 amino acids. J was trimmed by 7 bases and V by 4 bases; bases with no gene match: 6. Germline lookup yields CDR1 SEHNR and CDR2 FQNEAQ (reference sequence). The CDR3 coding sequence is TGTGCCAGCAGCTCATCCGGACAGGATGAAGCTTTCTTT. The encoded protein is CASSSSGQDEAFF.

This clonotype was seen only once. CDR3 in amino acids: CASSGIQETQYF. The CDR3 DNA reads TGTGCCTCGTCCGGGATCCAAGAGACCCAGTACTTC. J is TRBJ2-5 and V is TRBV30, with D possibly TRBD2 on 5 matching bases. Germline V gives CDR1 GTSNPN, CDR2 SVGIG (reference sequence). The CDR3 sequence is 12 residues long. Trimming removed 7 bases from V and 1 base from J, with 10 bases in between. Variable domain in full (rest from reference TRBV30 and TRBJ2-5): SQTIHQWPATLVQPVGSPLSLECTVEGTSNPNLYWYRQAAGRGLQLLFYSVGIGQISSEVPQNLSASRPQDRQFILSSKKLLLSDSGFYLCASSGIQETQYFGPGTRLLVL.

The V gene is TRBV25-1, the J gene TRBJ2-7; D ambiguous. Germline-derived CDR1 and CDR2 are MGHDK and SYGVNS. CDR3 length: 13 amino acids. The V end was cut by 4 bases, the J end by 10 bases, with 17 bases between. The chain's CDR3 is CASSASDRGPQYF. The CDR3 bases are TGTGCCAGCAGTGCCTCGGACCGAGGTCCCCAGTACTTC.

The chain recombines TRBV25-1 with TRBJ1-2; 11 positions match TRBD1. Germline CDR1 is MGHDK and CDR2 is SYGVNS. The CDR3 consists of 17 residues. V shed 5 bases, J shed 8 bases, and the junction held 16 bases outside the gene matches. CDR3 residues: CASSRWTGGEFQGGYTF. CDR3 DNA sequence: TGTGCCAGCAGTCGTTGGACAGGGGGCGAATTTCAAGGCGGCTACACCTTC.

The CDR3 nucleotides are TGCGCCAGCAGCTTTGGATCGGGGGAGTACGAGCAGTACTTC. Its translation is CASSFGSGEYEQYF. This chain connects TRBV4-1 to TRBJ2-7, with D perhaps matching TRBD2 (6 bases). The CDR3 is made up of 14 amino acids. The germline V gene encodes CDR1 MGHRA and CDR2 YSYEKL. V lost 5 bases to trimming and J lost 4 bases, with 15 bases between them.

The chain recombines TRBV5-4 with TRBJ1-2; D remains ambiguous. The CDR3 totals 11 residues. The V gene lost 0 bases and the J gene lost 4 bases, with 1 base spanning the gap. Germline V gives CDR1 SGHNT, CDR2 YYREEE (reference sequence). In DNA form, the CDR3 reads TGTGCCAGCAGCTTGGGCTATGGCTACACCTTC. Amino acids: CASSLGYGYTF.

This chain uses TRBV11-1 with TRBJ2-5; D call uncertain. The CDR3 covers 15 residues. Trimming removed 0 bases from V and 1 base from J, with 9 bases in between. Germline CDR1 reads SGHAT; CDR2 reads FQDESV (reference sequence). The CDR3 coding sequence is TGTGCCAGCAGCTTAGCCGGCACCTCCCAAGAGACCCAGTACTTC. Translating gives CASSLAGTSQETQYF.

This clonotype has more than one count but fewer than ten. The rearrangement uses TRBV27 and TRBJ1-2; weak D call: TRBD1 (6 bases). CDR1 and CDR2 (germline): MNHEY, SMNVEV (reference sequence). Trimming stripped 6 bases from V and 5 bases from J, with 19 bases between. This CDR3 comprises 15 residues. The chain's CDR3 is CASRTGGGLGYGYTF. The CDR3 nucleotides read TGTGCCAGCAGGACTGGGGGGGGCTTGGGATATGGCTACACCTTC.

The chain links TRBV2 to TRBJ1-1; D uncertain. From germline, CDR1 is SNHLY and CDR2 FYNNEI. This CDR3 is 13 amino acids long. V shed 6 bases and J shed 6 bases, with 14 bases lying between them. CDR3 DNA: TGTGCCAGCAGGGGAGGGCCTGCGGCTGAAGCTTTCTTT. Its protein product is CASRGGPAAEAFF. The whole variable domain, filled in from reference TRBV2 and TRBJ1-1, reads EPEVTQTPSHQVTQMGQEVILRCVPISNHLYFYWYRQILGQKVEFLVSFYNNEISEKSEIFDDQFSVERPDGSNFTLKIRSTKLEDSAMYFCASRGGPAAEAFFGQGTRLTVV.

The chain carries TRBV13 and TRBJ2-7, with 9 bases matching TRBD1. Unmatched junction bases numbered 10, after V lost 1 base and J lost 3 bases. This CDR3 comprises 17 residues. Germline V CDR1 and CDR2: PRHDT, FYEKMQ (reference sequence). The CDR3 protein is CASSLARQGVGVYEQYF. CDR3 nucleotide sequence: TGTGCCAGCAGCTTAGCCCGACAGGGGGTAGGGGTCTACGAGCAGTACTTC.

This clonotype was seen just once. An end of the junction does not agree with germline; a read error may underlie this. In nucleotides, the CDR3 is TGTGCCTCCGCCTGGGGAGTTGGAGAGACCCGGTACTTC. It encodes CASAWGVGETRYF. The chain joins TRBV7-9 to TRBJ2-5, with D maybe TRBD2 (5 bases). The germline CDR1 and CDR2 sequences are SEHNR and FQNEAQ (reference sequence). This CDR3 has 13 residues.

The gene calls are TRBV7-9 and TRBJ1-2, with unresolved D. Trimming pared 1 base from V and 9 bases from J, leaving 9 bases between. The CDR3 totals 12 residues. Germline V CDR1 and CDR2: SEHNR, FQNEAQ (reference sequence). CDR3 in amino acids: CASSLGGGRYTF. The CDR3 region has the DNA TGTGCCAGCAGCTTAGGCGGAGGGCGCTACACCTTC. Together with reference TRBV7-9 and TRBJ1-2, the CDR3 gives the full variable domain: DTGVSQNPRHKITKRGQNVTFRCDPISEHNRLYWYRQTLGQGPEFLTYFQNEAQLEKSRLLSDRFSAERPKGSFSTLEIQRTEQGDSAMYLCASSLGGGRYTFGSGTRLTVV.

CDR3 amino acids: CASSYGTGGLNGYTF. The CDR3 DNA is TGTGCCAGCAGTTACGGGACAGGGGGCCTAAATGGCTACACCTTC. The rearrangement joins TRBV6-5 to TRBJ1-2, with 12 bases aligning to TRBD1. The length of the CDR3 is 15 residues. Germline values: CDR1 MNHEY, CDR2 SVGAGI. V shed 2 bases, J shed 6 bases, and the junction held 4 bases outside the gene matches.

This chain links TRBV7-6 with TRBJ2-1; D call uncertain. Germline lookup yields CDR1 SGHVS and CDR2 FNYEAQ. V was pared by 1 base and J by 4 bases, with 5 bases between. The CDR3 sequence is 13 residues long. In DNA form, the CDR3 reads TGTGCCAGCAGCTTAGTGACTTACAATGAGCAGTTCTTC. This gives the protein CASSLVTYNEQFF.

V usage is TRBV3-1 and J usage is TRBJ1-1; maybe TRBD1 (6 bases). Germline CDR1 LGHDT, CDR2 YNNKEL (reference sequence). The CDR3 spans 15 residues. V was shortened by 4 bases and J by 3 bases, with 15 bases between the two germline ends. The CDR3 DNA follows: TGTGCCAGCAGCCGCAACCGGGACAAGGACACTGAAGCTTTCTTT. Translating gives CASSRNRDKDTEAFF.

The chain carries TRBV4-1 and TRBJ2-1; the D is unclear. Trimming stripped 1 base from V and 5 bases from J, with 9 bases between. Germline V gives CDR1 MGHRA, CDR2 YSYEKL. This CDR3 has 14 residues. CDR3 in amino acids: CASSQVTQDNEQFF. DNA of the CDR3: TGCGCCAGCAGCCAAGTAACCCAGGACAATGAGCAGTTCTTC.

This sequence joins TRBV9 and TRBJ1-6; no clear D gene. This CDR3 contains 15 residues. Germline assignment: CDR1 SGDLS and CDR2 YYNGEE. Trimming left V 0 bases short and J 7 bases short, with 11 bases between. The CDR3, as DNA: TGTGCCAGCAGCGTAGGGGGAGGGCCGAATTCACCCCTCCACTTT. It encodes CASSVGGGPNSPLHF.

This chain joins TRBV7-9 and TRBJ2-2; a possible D gene is TRBD2 (6 bases). The CDR3 contains 15 residues. The V and J ends lost 8 bases and 5 bases respectively, with 18 bases between them. Germline CDR1 is SEHNR and CDR2 is FQNEAQ (reference sequence). The CDR3 sequence: CASLGTLPFTGELFF. CDR3 bases: TGTGCCAGCCTTGGGACTTTACCATTTACCGGGGAGCTGTTTTTT.